The entry below gives a single T cell receptor beta chain sequence along with its context. What it recognizes is unknown. The V end lost 4 bases, the J end lost 5 bases, and 15 bases lay between the germline ends. CDR3 length equals 14 residues. Per the germline V gene, CDR1 is SGHRS and CDR2 is YFSETQ. Repertoires were generated with immunoSEQ multiplex PCR, while TCRdb's copy carries only in-frame clones and drops some. Of 90,000 to 150,000 clones listed, 75% to 90% were seen once; the top ten hold around 0.57%. This sample is part of a study of OX40 agonist ivuxolimab in advanced cancers. General study results and limits: Clonal expansion was among the lowest in partial responders at 0.1-3.0 mg/kg, especially CD8+.

Blood specimens came from baseline, cycle 4 day 1, and cycle 7 day 1. This chain links TRBV5-1 with TRBJ2-5, with a possible D match to TRBD1 (7 bases). Sequences were derived from CD4+ or CD8+ T cells sorted from blood, sampled in a trial of the OX40 agonist ivuxolimab. The sequence was obtained from an adult with an advanced solid tumor such as melanoma, head and neck, liver or kidney cancer. CDR3 protein: CASSTGALAETQYF. CDR3 sequence (DNA): TGCGCCAGCAGCACAGGGGCTCTAGCGGAGACCCAGTACTTC.